This paragraph covers one TCR beta chain sequence. Its specificity is not known. This may arise from a read error, as a much more abundant clone is one base away. As for time point: technical triplicate 3. The cDNA came from 5'RACE, which used 10-nucleotide random UMIs. TCRdb re-derived calls from the 5' RACE reads in MiXCR, one entry per CDR3 protein. Of about 45,000 distinct CDR3 sequences in the sample, around a fifth were seen once. The record originates from a study of neurological immune-mediated disorders. General observations from the study: Falling below healthy controls, multiple sclerosis showed the least TCR clonal expansion, while HTLV-1-associated myelopathy showed the most. None of the CDR3 amino acid sequences of expanded clones recurred across subjects, suggesting private repertoires in all groups.

The CDR3 totals 14 residues. Material for sequencing was PBMCs. This TCR derives from a man in his sixties with HTLV-1-associated myelopathy (HAM/TSP). The rearrangement links TRBV12-3 or TRBV12-4 to TRBJ2-3, with D perhaps matching TRBD1 (6 bases). CDR3 bases: TGTGCCAGCAGCCACAGGGCCTTGACAGATAAGCAGTATTTT. The encoded protein is CASSHRALTDKQYF.